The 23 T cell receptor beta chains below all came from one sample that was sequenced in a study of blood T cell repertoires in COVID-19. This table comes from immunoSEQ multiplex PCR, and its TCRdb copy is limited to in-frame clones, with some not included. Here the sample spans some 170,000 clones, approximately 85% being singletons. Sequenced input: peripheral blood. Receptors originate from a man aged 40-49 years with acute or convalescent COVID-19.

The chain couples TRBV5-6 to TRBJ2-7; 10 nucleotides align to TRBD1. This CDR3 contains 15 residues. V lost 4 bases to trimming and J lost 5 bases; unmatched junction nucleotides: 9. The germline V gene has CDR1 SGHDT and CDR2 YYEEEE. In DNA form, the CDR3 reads TGTGCCAGCAGCCTCGGGACAGGGGCTATAGACGAGCAGTACTTC. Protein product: CASSLGTGAIDEQYF.

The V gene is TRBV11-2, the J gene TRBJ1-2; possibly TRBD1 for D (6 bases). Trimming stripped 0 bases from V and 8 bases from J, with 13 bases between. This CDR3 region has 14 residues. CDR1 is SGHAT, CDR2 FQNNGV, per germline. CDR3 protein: CASSLDGGARGYTF. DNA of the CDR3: TGTGCCAGCAGCTTAGATGGGGGGGCGCGCGGCTACACCTTC.

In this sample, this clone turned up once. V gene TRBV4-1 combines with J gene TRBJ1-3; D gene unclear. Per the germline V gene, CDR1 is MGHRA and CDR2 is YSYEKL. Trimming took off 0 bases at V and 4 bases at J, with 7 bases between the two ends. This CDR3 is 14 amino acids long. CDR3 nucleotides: TGCGCCAGCAGCCAAGAAGGAGGCGGAAACACCATATATTTT. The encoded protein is CASSQEGGGNTIYF.

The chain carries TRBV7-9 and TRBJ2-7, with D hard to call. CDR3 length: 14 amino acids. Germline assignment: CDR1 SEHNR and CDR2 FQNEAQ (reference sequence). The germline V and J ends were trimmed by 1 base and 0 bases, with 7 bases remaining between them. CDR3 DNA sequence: TGTGCCAGCAGCTTAGGCGCCCTCTCCTACGAGCAGTACTTC. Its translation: CASSLGALSYEQYF.

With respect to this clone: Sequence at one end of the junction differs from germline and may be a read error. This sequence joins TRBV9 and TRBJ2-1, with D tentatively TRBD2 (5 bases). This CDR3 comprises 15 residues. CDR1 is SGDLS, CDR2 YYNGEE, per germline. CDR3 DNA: TGTGCCAGCACCGTAAACGTGGGAGTTGGTGGTGAGCAGTTCTTC. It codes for CASTVNVGVGGEQFF.

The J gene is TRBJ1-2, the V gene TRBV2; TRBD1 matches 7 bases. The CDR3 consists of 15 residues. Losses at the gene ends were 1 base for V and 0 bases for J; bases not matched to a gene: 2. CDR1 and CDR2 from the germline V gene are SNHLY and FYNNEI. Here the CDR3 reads CASSEEGTANYGYTF. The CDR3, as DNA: TGTGCCAGCAGTGAAGAAGGGACAGCTAACTATGGCTACACCTTC.

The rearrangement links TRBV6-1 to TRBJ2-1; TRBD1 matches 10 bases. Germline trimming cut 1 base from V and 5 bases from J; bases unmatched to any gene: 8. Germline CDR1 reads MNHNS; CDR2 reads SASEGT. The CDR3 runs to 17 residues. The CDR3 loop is CASSEVPPGQGNNEQFF. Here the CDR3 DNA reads TGTGCCAGCAGTGAAGTTCCCCCGGGACAGGGGAACAATGAGCAGTTCTTC.

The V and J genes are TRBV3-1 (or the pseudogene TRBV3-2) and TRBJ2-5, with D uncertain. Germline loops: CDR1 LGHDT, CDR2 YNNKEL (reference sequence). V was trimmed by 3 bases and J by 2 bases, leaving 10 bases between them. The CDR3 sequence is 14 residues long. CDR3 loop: CASSQAQKQETQYF. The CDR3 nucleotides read TGTGCCAGCAGCCAGGCCCAGAAACAAGAGACCCAGTACTTC.

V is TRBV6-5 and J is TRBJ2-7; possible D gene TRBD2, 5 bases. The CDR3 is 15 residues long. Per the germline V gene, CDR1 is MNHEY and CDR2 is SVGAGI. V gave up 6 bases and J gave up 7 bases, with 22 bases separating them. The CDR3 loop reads CASRDTSGPRLEQYF. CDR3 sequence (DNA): TGTGCCAGCAGGGATACCAGCGGACCCCGACTAGAGCAGTACTTC.

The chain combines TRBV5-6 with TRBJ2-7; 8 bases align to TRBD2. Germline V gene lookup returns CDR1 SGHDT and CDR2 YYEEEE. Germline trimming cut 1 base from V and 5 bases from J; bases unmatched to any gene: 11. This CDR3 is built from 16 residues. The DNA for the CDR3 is TGTGCCAGCAGCTTGAAATCCCCGGGGGGGATCCACGAGCAGTACTTC. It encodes CASSLKSPGGIHEQYF.

The CDR3 is CASSLRQLYEQYF. CDR3 nucleotides: TGTGCCAGCAGCCTTCGACAGCTCTACGAGCAGTACTTC. The chain employs TRBV6-6 and TRBJ2-7, with D perhaps TRBD1 (5 bases). V was cut by 6 bases and J by 3 bases, with 12 bases left in between. CDR1 and CDR2 (germline): MNHNY, SVGAGI (reference sequence). This CDR3 has 13 residues.

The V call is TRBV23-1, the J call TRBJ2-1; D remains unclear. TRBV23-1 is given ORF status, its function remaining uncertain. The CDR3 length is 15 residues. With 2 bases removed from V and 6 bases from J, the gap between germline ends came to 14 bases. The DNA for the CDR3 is TGCGCCAGCAGTCAACCAAACGACTCCCTCAATGAGCAGTTCTTC. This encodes CASSQPNDSLNEQFF.

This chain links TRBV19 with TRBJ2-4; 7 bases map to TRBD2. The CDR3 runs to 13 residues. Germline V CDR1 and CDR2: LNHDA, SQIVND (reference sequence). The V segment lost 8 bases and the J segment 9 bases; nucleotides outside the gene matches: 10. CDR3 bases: TGTGCCAGTGGGCTAGGCGGGAGTGGCATTCAGTACTTC. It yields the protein CASGLGGSGIQYF.

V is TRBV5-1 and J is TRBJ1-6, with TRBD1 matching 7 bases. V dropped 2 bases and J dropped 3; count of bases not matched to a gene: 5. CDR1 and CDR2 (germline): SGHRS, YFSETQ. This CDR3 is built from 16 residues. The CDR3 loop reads CASSLRGPIYNSPLHF. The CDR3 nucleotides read TGCGCCAGCAGCTTAAGGGGGCCGATCTATAATTCACCCCTCCACTTT.

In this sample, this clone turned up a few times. CDR3 DNA: TGTGCCACCAGCAGAGATGAGGACAACTCTGGAAACACCATATATTTT. Its translation is CATSRDEDNSGNTIYF. The rearrangement uses TRBV15 and TRBJ1-3, with D possibly TRBD1 on 5 matching bases. The CDR3 has 16 amino acids. Per germline, CDR1 LNHNV and CDR2 YYDKDF (reference sequence). V was cut by 0 bases and J by 0 bases, with 9 bases left in between.

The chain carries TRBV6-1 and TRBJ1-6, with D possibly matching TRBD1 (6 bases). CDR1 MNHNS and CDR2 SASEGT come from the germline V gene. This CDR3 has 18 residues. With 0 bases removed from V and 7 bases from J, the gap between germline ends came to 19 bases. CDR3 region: CASSEALQLPGANSPLHF. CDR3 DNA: TGTGCCAGCAGTGAAGCGCTTCAACTCCCAGGGGCGAATTCACCCCTCCACTTT.

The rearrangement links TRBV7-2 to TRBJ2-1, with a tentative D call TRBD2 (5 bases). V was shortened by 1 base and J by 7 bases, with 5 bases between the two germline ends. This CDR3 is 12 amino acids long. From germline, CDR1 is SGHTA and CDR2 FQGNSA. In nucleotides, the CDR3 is TGTGCCAGCAGCTTAGAGCGGAATGAGCAGTTCTTC. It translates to CASSLERNEQFF. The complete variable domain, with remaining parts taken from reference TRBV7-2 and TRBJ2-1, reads GAGVSQSPSNKVTEKGKDVELRCDPISGHTALYWYRQSLGQGLEFLIYFQGNSAPDKSGLPSDRFSAERTGGSVSTLTIQRTQQEDSAVYLCASSLERNEQFFGPGTRLTVL.

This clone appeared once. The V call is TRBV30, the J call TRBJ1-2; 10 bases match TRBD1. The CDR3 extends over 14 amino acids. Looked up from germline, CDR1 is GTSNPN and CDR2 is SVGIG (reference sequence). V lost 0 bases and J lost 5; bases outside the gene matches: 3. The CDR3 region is CAWSVGQGGYGYTF. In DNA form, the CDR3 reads TGTGCCTGGAGTGTTGGACAGGGGGGATATGGCTACACCTTC.

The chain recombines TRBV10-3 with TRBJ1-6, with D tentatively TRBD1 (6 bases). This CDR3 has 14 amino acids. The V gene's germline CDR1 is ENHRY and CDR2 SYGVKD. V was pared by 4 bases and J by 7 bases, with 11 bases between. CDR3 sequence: CAISVTGKNSPLHF. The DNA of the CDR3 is TGTGCCATCAGTGTTACAGGGAAGAATTCACCCCTCCACTTT.

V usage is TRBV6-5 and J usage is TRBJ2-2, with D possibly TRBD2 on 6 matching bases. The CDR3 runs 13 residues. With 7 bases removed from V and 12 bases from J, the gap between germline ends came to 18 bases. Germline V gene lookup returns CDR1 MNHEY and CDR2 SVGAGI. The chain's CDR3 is CASIPGDAGKLFF. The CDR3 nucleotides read TGTGCCAGCATCCCCGGAGATGCGGGAAAGCTGTTTTTT.

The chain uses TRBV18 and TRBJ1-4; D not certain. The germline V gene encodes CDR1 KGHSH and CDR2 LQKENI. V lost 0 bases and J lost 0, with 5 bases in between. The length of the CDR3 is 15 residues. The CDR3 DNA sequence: TGTGCCAGCTCACCACCGGGAGCAACTAATGAAAAACTGTTTTTT. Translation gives CASSPPGATNEKLFF.

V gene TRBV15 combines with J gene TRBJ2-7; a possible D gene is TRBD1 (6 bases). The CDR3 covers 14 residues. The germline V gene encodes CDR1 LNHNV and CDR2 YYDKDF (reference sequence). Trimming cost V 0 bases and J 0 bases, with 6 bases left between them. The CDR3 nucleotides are TGTGCCACCAGCAGAGACAGGGGCTCCTACGAGCAGTACTTC. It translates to CATSRDRGSYEQYF. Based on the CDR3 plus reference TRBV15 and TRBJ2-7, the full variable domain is DAMVIQNPRYQVTQFGKPVTLSCSQTLNHNVMYWYQQKSSQAPKLLFHYYDKDFNNEADTPDNFQSRRPNTSFCFLDIRSPGLGDTAMYLCATSRDRGSYEQYFGPGTRLTVT.

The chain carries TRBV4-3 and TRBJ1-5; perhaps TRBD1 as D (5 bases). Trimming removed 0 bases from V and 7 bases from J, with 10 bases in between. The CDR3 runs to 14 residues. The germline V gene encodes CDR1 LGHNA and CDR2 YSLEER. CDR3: CASSQDTGVQPQHF. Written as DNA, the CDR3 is TGCGCCAGCAGCCAAGATACGGGGGTGCAGCCCCAGCATTTT.